This entry concerns a single T cell receptor (beta chain). Clones were read by immunoSEQ multiplex PCR, and TCRdb kept only the in-frame ones, dropping some. Of 25,000 or so clones in the sample, roughly four fifths were seen once. Germline values: CDR1 MNHNS, CDR2 SASEGT. CDR3 length: 16 amino acids. With 1 base removed from V and 0 bases from J, the gap between germline ends came to 9 bases. The data were obtained in a study of OX40 agonist ivuxolimab in advanced cancers. Study as a whole: With ivuxolimab, an agonistic anti-OX40 (CD134) antibody, patients were treated. Partial responses, seen in three patients, involved one hepatocellular carcinoma and two cutaneous melanomas. Earlier anti-PD-1, anti-PD-L1 or anti-CTLA-4 therapy was permitted; around 40% had received some.

The genes are TRBV6-1 and TRBJ1-4; D remains unclear. Sequenced here: CD4+ or CD8+ T cells sorted from blood, sampled in a trial of the OX40 agonist ivuxolimab. The receptor was isolated from an adult with an advanced solid tumor such as melanoma, head and neck, liver or kidney cancer. The CDR3 is CASSEVRVPTNEKLFF. The DNA for the CDR3 is TGTGCCAGCAGTGAAGTTCGGGTCCCAACTAATGAAAAACTGTTTTTT.